This T cell receptor beta chain is drawn from a study of T cells in Graves' hyperthyroidism and ophthalmopathy. TCR beta CDR3 regions were amplified from RNA transcripts. TCR CDR3 regions were first amplified by RT-PCR with HTBI primers. One entry per CDR3 protein, called by TCRdb with MiXCR from the multiplex PCR reads. The sample has a few hundred thousand distinct CDR3 sequences, 40% to 55% seen once. This clonotype occurred a few times. This clonotype was obtained from a woman aged 18-30 years with Graves' hyperthyroidism. Input material: peripheral blood or thyroid tissue (not recorded which).

This CDR3 is CSVRAGGAETQYF. In nucleotides, the CDR3 is TGCAGCGTTAGGGCAGGGGGCGCGGAGACCCAGTACTTC. The chain links TRBV29-1 to TRBJ2-5, with 8 positions matching TRBD1. CDR1 SQVTM and CDR2 ANQGSEA come from the germline V gene. CDR3 length: 13 residues. V lost 5 bases, J lost 5 bases, and 7 bases stayed unmatched.